This entry is about one T cell receptor beta chain. Its antigen is not known. Documented treatment: roughly 11-day PBMC culture with coronavirus spike peptide pools or control peptides (ViraFEST assay). Peptide-pool expansion of antigen-specific T cells preceded TCR sequencing in ViraFEST. The source of the sample is a study of vaccination and CD4 T cells after COVID-19. As for the study in general: Typically, post-vaccine samples were obtained a median approximately 67 days after dose two, within a range of 14 to 241. Overlapping peptides of the spike proteins of SARS-CoV-2, HCoV-NL63, HCoV-OC43 and HCoV-229E were used for cell stimulation. In the control cultures, a CEFX pool, an HIV-1 Nef pool, or no peptide was supplied.

The Oncomine TCR Beta short-read assay generated sequence data from the DNA of cultured CD4+ T cells. Each CDR3 protein gets one entry after TCRdb re-called the PCR reads with MiXCR. This table holds 15,000 to 20,000 distinct CDR3 sequences, about two thirds found once. The source of this sequence is a human donor who had recovered from COVID-19. The sequenced sample consisted of CD4+ T cells from blood, cultured in vitro.

The CDR3 region is CASSYSTGRRGTEAFF. CDR3 in DNA: TGTGCCAGCAGTTACTCGACAGGTCGGAGGGGCACTGAAGCTTTCTTT. This chain links TRBV6-5 with TRBJ1-1; D is possibly TRBD1 (6 bases). Germline CDR1 reads MNHEY; CDR2 reads SVGAGI. This CDR3 has 16 residues. V was pared by 0 bases and J by 4 bases, with 15 bases between.